The source of this T cell receptor (beta chain) is a study of blood T cell repertoires in COVID-19. On the study more broadly: From T cells, B-cell-depleted T cells, or PBMCs came the material, which was cDNA or gDNA.

Sequenced by immunoSEQ multiplex PCR; TCRdb stores in-frame clones only, minus some. The repertoire consists of approximately 180,000 clones, with around 82% occurring once and the leading ten covering 4.5% to 6.5%. Sequenced input: PBMCs or T cells enriched from blood (not recorded which). The TCR sequence derives from a woman aged 55-69 years with acute COVID-19.

The CDR3 loop reads CASSTGQGLRFMNTEAFF. Here the CDR3 DNA reads TGTGCCAGTAGTACCGGACAGGGGCTCCGGTTCATGAACACTGAAGCTTTCTTT. J is TRBJ1-1 and V is TRBV19; 9 nucleotides match TRBD1. In germline, CDR1 is LNHDA, CDR2 SQIVND (reference sequence). The CDR3 has 18 amino acids. V shed 4 bases, J shed 0 bases, and the junction held 12 bases outside the gene matches.